The rows below give T cell receptor beta chains drawn from one sample of a study of PD-L1 blockade in urothelial cancer. Sequenced by immunoSEQ multiplex PCR; TCRdb stores in-frame clones only, minus some. The table lists just under 65,000 clones, approximately 75% of them singletons. Here the sequenced sample was PBMCs, taken around atezolizumab (anti-PD-L1) treatment. These receptors all stem from a man in his 70s with urothelial cancer. Both conserved end residues are part of each CDR3. The D gene is left open where the match is weak. Some rows have no size entry. The others give once, few or many, or a class for an expanded clone.

j_call d_call v_call clone_size cdr3_aa cdr3_nt
TRBJ2-2 - TRBV7-8 - CASSLRSGANTGELFF TGTGCCAGCAGCTTACGGAGCGGAGCTAACACCGGGGAGCTGTTTTTT
TRBJ1-2 - TRBV6-1 - CASSGGGGSNYGYTF TGTGCCAGCAGCGGCGGGGGGGGCAGCAACTATGGCTACACCTTC
TRBJ1-2 - TRBV18 - CASSTNDRSSGYTF TGTGCCAGCTCAACCAATGACAGGAGCTCTGGCTACACCTTC
TRBJ2-7 TRBD2 TRBV6-5 - CASRYGGEGWEQYF TGTGCCAGCAGGTACGGGGGGGAGGGTTGGGAGCAGTACTTC
TRBJ2-7 TRBD1 TRBV7-8 - CASSFGQGYEQYF TGTGCCAGCAGCTTCGGACAGGGGTACGAGCAGTACTTC
TRBJ2-7 - TRBV29-1 - CSGSPGPRSEQYF TGCAGCGGTTCACCAGGCCCTCGCTCCGAGCAGTACTTC
TRBJ2-1 TRBD2 TRBV6-4 - CASSDSPAGEGNEQFF TGTGCCAGCAGTGACAGCCCAGCGGGAGAAGGTAATGAGCAGTTCTTC
TRBJ2-3 TRBD2 TRBV7-2 - CASSLTERELADTQYF TGTGCCAGCAGCTTAACAGAGCGGGAGCTCGCAGATACGCAGTATTTT
TRBJ1-1 - TRBV18 few CASSPMNTEAFF TGTGCCAGCTCACCCATGAACACTGAAGCTTTCTTT
TRBJ2-2 TRBD2 TRBV19 - CASSIVGLAGTGELFF TGTGCCAGTAGTATAGTAGGGCTAGCGGGAACCGGGGAGCTGTTTTTT
TRBJ1-2 - TRBV19 - CASSASTGNSNYGYTF TGTGCCAGTAGTGCCTCAACAGGGAATTCTAACTATGGCTACACCTTC
TRBJ1-2 TRBD1 TRBV9 - CASSPRTGIGYNYGYTF TGTGCCAGCAGCCCCAGGACAGGGATAGGATATAACTATGGCTACACCTTC
TRBJ1-4 - TRBV19 - CASSFGQAANEKLFF TGTGCCAGTAGTTTTGGGCAGGCCGCGAATGAAAAACTGTTTTTT
TRBJ2-1 TRBD2 TRBV12-5 - CASGSSGSNEQFF TGTGCTAGTGGTTCTAGCGGGTCGAATGAGCAGTTCTTC
TRBJ1-2 TRBD1 TRBV5-8 - CASSFQGQGYYGYTF TGTGCCAGCAGCTTCCAAGGACAGGGTTACTATGGCTACACCTTC
TRBJ2-2 TRBD2 TRBV4-1 - CASSQDIAGEGTGELFF TGCGCCAGCAGCCAAGATATAGCGGGAGAGGGTACCGGGGAGCTGTTTTTT
TRBJ2-1 TRBD2 TRBV29-1 - CSASGTSGYNEQFF TGCAGCGCCTCCGGGACTAGCGGCTACAATGAGCAGTTCTTC
TRBJ2-5 - TRBV7-3 - CASSKDRSETQYF TGTGCCAGCAGCAAGGACAGAAGCGAGACCCAGTACTTC
TRBJ2-1 - TRBV7-2 once CASSKGSVAYNEQFF TGTGCCAGCAGCAAAGGGAGTGTGGCTTACAATGAGCAGTTCTTC
TRBJ2-1 - TRBV15 many CATRDRGRLYNEQFF TGTGCCACCAGGGACAGAGGCCGCCTTTACAATGAGCAGTTCTTC